The subject of this entry is one T cell receptor beta chain. There are 20 residues in the CDR3. Trimming shortened V by 4 bases and J by 0 bases, and 22 bases separated the two germline ends. CDR1 and CDR2 (germline): LGHNA, YSLEER. These data come from a study of T cell changes during pregnancy in multiple sclerosis. TCRdb keeps only in-frame clones here, not all; method: immunoSEQ multiplex PCR. Of 65,000 to 75,000 clones detected, around nine tenths appear once; the ten largest clones hold approximately 1.5%. The clonotype originates from a female donor in good health, enrolled as a control in a pregnancy study. The sample consisted of peripheral blood, taken in the third trimester of pregnancy. The chain employs TRBV4-3 and TRBJ2-6, with D perhaps matching TRBD1 (6 bases). This CDR3 reads CASSPTATGYINSGANVLTF. Written as DNA, the CDR3 is TGCGCCAGCAGCCCCACCGCGACAGGCTACATCAACTCTGGGGCCAACGTCCTGACTTTC.